The 30 T cell receptor beta chains in this list originate from one sample, sequenced in a study of T cells in localized non-small cell lung cancer. This table comes from immunoSEQ multiplex PCR, and its TCRdb copy is limited to in-frame clones, with some not included. The sample shows over 20,000 clones, 80% to 95% of them seen only once. The specimen comprised peripheral blood, sampled before any cancer treatment. The origin of the receptors is a woman aged 35-75 years with stage I lung adenocarcinoma.

In the case of this clone: This same CDR3 is encoded by further DNA sequences in the sample. The V gene is TRBV4-1, the J gene TRBJ2-2; the D gene could be TRBD1 or TRBD2 (5 bases each). CDR3 length equals 14 residues. Deletions cut 6 bases from V and 2 bases from J, with 10 bases between. Germline V gives CDR1 MGHRA, CDR2 YSYEKL. The CDR3 sequence: CASRTGPNTGELFF. The CDR3 nucleotides read TGCGCCAGCAGGACGGGACCTAACACCGGGGAGCTGTTTTTT.

The V call is TRBV5-6, the J call TRBJ1-2; D is unresolved. The germline CDR1 and CDR2 sequences are SGHDT and YYEEEE. V lost 5 bases, J lost 4 bases, and 12 bases lay in between. The CDR3 is 13 residues long. The CDR3 sequence: CASSSPTRYGYTF. Written as DNA, the CDR3 is TGTGCCAGCAGTTCCCCGACTCGCTATGGCTACACCTTC.

The rearrangement links TRBV27 to TRBJ2-7; no definite D call. Trimming stripped 2 bases from V and 0 bases from J, with 5 bases between. Germline CDR1 and CDR2: MNHEY and SMNVEV (reference sequence). The CDR3 is 13 amino acids. CDR3 sequence: CASSLGGSYEQYF. DNA for the CDR3: TGTGCCAGCAGTTTAGGCGGCTCCTACGAGCAGTACTTC.

The chain links TRBV28 to TRBJ1-2; D ambiguous. Per the germline V gene, CDR1 is MDHEN and CDR2 is SYDVKM. The CDR3 is 15 amino acids. The V and J ends lost 7 bases and 0 bases respectively, with 15 bases between them. In nucleotides, the CDR3 is TGTGCCAGCAACAGTGACCTAGCCACTAACTATGGCTACACCTTC. This encodes CASNSDLATNYGYTF.

The chain couples TRBV5-6 to TRBJ1-5; D is unresolved. The CDR3 loop spans 13 amino acids. CDR1 and CDR2 from the germline V gene are SGHDT and YYEEEE. V lost 0 bases and J 6 bases, leaving 7 bases between the germline ends. Here the CDR3 DNA reads TGTGCCAGCAGCTTGGGTGAGGGTCAGCCCCAGCATTTT. Protein product: CASSLGEGQPQHF.

This chain links TRBV5-1 with TRBJ1-1; 8 positions match TRBD1. Germline CDR1 is SGHRS and CDR2 is YFSETQ. The CDR3 runs 16 residues. The junction had 15 bases not matched to a gene; V was cut back by 4 bases and J by 7 bases. CDR3 DNA: TGCGCCAGCAGCCCATTTGCGGACAGGGCGGTGGGTGAAGCTTTCTTT. It is translated as CASSPFADRAVGEAFF.

This clone has just one count. This chain connects TRBV5-1 to TRBJ1-1, with D tentatively TRBD1 (5 bases). CDR1 and CDR2 from the germline V gene are SGHRS and YFSETQ. Trimming left V 0 bases short and J 3 bases short, with 6 bases between. The CDR3 is made up of 13 amino acids. CDR3 coding DNA: TGCGCCAGCAGCTTGGGCAGGGACACTGAAGCTTTCTTT. It translates to CASSLGRDTEAFF.

The chain combines TRBV18 with TRBJ2-7, with unresolved D. This CDR3 region has 15 residues. With 0 bases removed from V and 2 bases from J, the gap between germline ends came to 11 bases. Germline V gene lookup returns CDR1 KGHSH and CDR2 LQKENI. The CDR3 loop is CASSPPAAATYEQYF. The DNA of the CDR3 is TGTGCCAGCTCACCACCCGCGGCGGCTACCTACGAGCAGTACTTC.

This clone has a single count. The chain uses TRBV4-1 and TRBJ2-7, with D perhaps TRBD2 (7 bases). The CDR3 runs 15 residues. The germline gives CDR1 MGHRA, CDR2 YSYEKL. With 2 bases removed from V and 4 bases from J, the gap between germline ends came to 15 bases. The CDR3 region has the DNA TGCGCCAGCAGCCAAATGGGGGGGCAGGTATACGAGCAGTACTTC. It encodes CASSQMGGQVYEQYF.

This clone appeared a single time. The chain is built from TRBV10-1 and TRBJ2-1, with a tentative D call TRBD1 (6 bases). V lost 9 bases, J lost 2 bases, and 14 bases lay in between. Germline-derived CDR1 and CDR2 are WNHNN and SYGVQD (reference sequence). The length of the CDR3 is 14 residues. As DNA, the CDR3 is TGCGCCAGTGATATAAAGGGGGCCTACAATGAGCAGTTCTTC. Protein sequence: CASDIKGAYNEQFF.

This clone has only one observation. J is TRBJ2-3 and V is TRBV6-4; 10 bases align to TRBD2. J gave up 6 bases and V 7 bases, and 10 bases lay outside the gene matches. Looked up from germline, CDR1 is MRHNA and CDR2 is SNTAGT. CDR3 length: 15 residues. In DNA form, the CDR3 reads TGTGCCAGCACCGCGCTAGCGGGAGTTGGGGATACGCAGTATTTT. It encodes CASTALAGVGDTQYF.

V usage is TRBV5-6 and J usage is TRBJ2-7, with D possibly being TRBD2 (6 bases). The CDR3 is 15 amino acids. Germline values: CDR1 SGHDT, CDR2 YYEEEE. Trimming left V 0 bases short and J 3 bases short, with 13 bases between. CDR3 sequence: CASSLGREIFYEQYF. DNA of the CDR3: TGTGCCAGCAGCTTGGGTCGGGAGATCTTCTACGAGCAGTACTTC.

This clone was observed a few times. The rearrangement uses TRBV19 and TRBJ2-4, with D uncertain. The V end lost 7 bases, the J end lost 5 bases, and 12 bases lay between the germline ends. Germline-derived CDR1 and CDR2 are LNHDA and SQIVND (reference sequence). The length of the CDR3 is 13 residues. CDR3 protein: CASMLRAENIQYF. For the CDR3, the DNA is TGTGCCAGTATGTTAAGGGCGGAAAACATTCAGTACTTC.

The chain couples TRBV7-6 to TRBJ2-7; possible D gene TRBD2, 5 bases. From germline, CDR1 is SGHVS and CDR2 FNYEAQ. Trimming removed 5 bases at V and 4 bases at J, with 18 bases between. The CDR3 length is 15 residues. CDR3 residues: CASSAQVGAVYEQYF. As DNA, the CDR3 is TGTGCCAGCAGCGCCCAGGTCGGAGCGGTATACGAGCAGTACTTC.

The chain links TRBV7-9 to TRBJ1-1, with TRBD1 as a possible D gene (5 bases). V shed 2 bases and J shed 1 base, with 14 bases lying between them. Germline V gene sequence: CDR1 SEHNR, CDR2 FQNEAQ (reference sequence). The length of the CDR3 is 16 residues. This chain's CDR3 is CASSLYPTAKNTEAFF. In nucleotides, the CDR3 is TGTGCCAGCAGCTTATACCCGACAGCAAAGAACACTGAAGCTTTCTTT.

The chain has TRBV5-5 and TRBJ2-7; 7 bases agree with TRBD2. V lost 0 bases to trimming and J lost 1 base; unmatched junction nucleotides: 7. Germline lookup yields CDR1 SGHKS and CDR2 YYEKEE (reference sequence). The CDR3 is 16 residues long. The CDR3 DNA follows: TGTGCCAGCAGCTTGGTTCCTAGCGGAGTTTCCTACGAGCAGTACTTC. This sequence encodes CASSLVPSGVSYEQYF.

The chain combines TRBV28 with TRBJ1-1; a weak D match, TRBD1 (5 bases). Trimming took off 7 bases at V and 0 bases at J, with 12 bases between the two ends. The CDR3 has 14 amino acids. Germline CDR1 MDHEN, CDR2 SYDVKM. The CDR3: CASKEGSLNTEAFF. CDR3 in DNA: TGTGCCAGCAAAGAGGGGTCCTTGAACACTGAAGCTTTCTTT. Variable domain in full (rest from reference TRBV28 and TRBJ1-1): DVKVTQSSRYLVKRTGEKVFLECVQDMDHENMFWYRQDPGLGLRLIYFSYDVKMKEKGDIPEGYSVSREKKERFSLILESASTNQTSMYLCASKEGSLNTEAFFGQGTRLTVV.

This clone has a handful of counts. The V call is TRBV30, the J call TRBJ1-1, with D uncertain. Trimming removed 0 bases at V and 0 bases at J, with 8 bases between. CDR3 length: 14 amino acids. Germline CDR1 GTSNPN, CDR2 SVGIG (reference sequence). In DNA form, the CDR3 reads TGTGCCTGGAGTGTCTTCCGGGTGAACACTGAAGCTTTCTTT. It encodes CAWSVFRVNTEAFF.

V usage is TRBV5-5 and J usage is TRBJ2-3; D is undetermined. This CDR3 spans 13 amino acids. Germline loops: CDR1 SGHKS, CDR2 YYEKEE (reference sequence). V was pared by 4 bases and J by 7 bases, with 13 bases between. In DNA, the CDR3 is TGTGCCAGCAGCGTATACTGGGGAAATACGCAGTATTTT. Amino acids: CASSVYWGNTQYF.

The chain couples TRBV5-1 to TRBJ2-5; D may be TRBD1 (7 bases). TRBJ2-7 matches the DNA end more closely, so the J call is doubtful. Germline V gene sequence: CDR1 SGHRS, CDR2 YFSETQ. The CDR3 totals 12 residues. Here the CDR3 reads CASTPGGYEQYF. The CDR3 coding sequence is TGCGCCAGCACTCCAGGGGGGTACGAGCAGTACTTC.

The chain links TRBV5-1 to TRBJ1-2; 9 nucleotides agree with TRBD1. The CDR3 extends over 15 amino acids. CDR1 and CDR2 (germline): SGHRS, YFSETQ. The ends lost 4 bases at V and 2 bases at J; junction bases unmatched: 6. The CDR3 coding sequence is TGCGCCAGCAGCCCACAACAGGGGGCAAACTATGGCTACACCTTC. This translates into CASSPQQGANYGYTF.

The chain is built from TRBV28 and TRBJ2-7; 7 nucleotides align to TRBD2. With V trimmed by 11 bases and J by 2 bases, 9 bases remained unmatched. Looked up from germline, CDR1 is MDHEN and CDR2 is SYDVKM. This CDR3 is 13 amino acids long. The CDR3 sequence is CAGSSGRTYEQYF. CDR3 in DNA: TGTGCCGGGAGTTCCGGGAGGACCTACGAGCAGTACTTC. Using reference TRBV28 and TRBJ2-7 for the parts outside the CDR3, the full variable domain is DVKVTQSSRYLVKRTGEKVFLECVQDMDHENMFWYRQDPGLGLRLIYFSYDVKMKEKGDIPEGYSVSREKKERFSLILESASTNQTSMYLCAGSSGRTYEQYFGPGTRLTVT.

The J gene is TRBJ2-7, the V gene TRBV18, with D hard to call. Looked up from germline, CDR1 is KGHSH and CDR2 is LQKENI. The CDR3 has 14 amino acids. V lost 2 bases and J 2 bases, leaving 10 bases between the germline ends. The CDR3: CASSPGPGTYEQYF. The CDR3 nucleotides read TGTGCCAGCTCACCAGGTCCGGGTACCTACGAGCAGTACTTC.

The V gene is TRBV5-6, the J gene TRBJ2-1; D is perhaps TRBD2 (5 bases). The CDR3 length is 15 residues. Trimming shortened V by 5 bases and J by 7 bases, and 19 bases separated the two germline ends. CDR1 and CDR2 (germline): SGHDT, YYEEEE. CDR3 loop: CASSLDFRRGNEQFF. CDR3 sequence (DNA): TGTGCCAGCAGTCTAGACTTTAGGCGAGGGAATGAGCAGTTCTTC. Supplemented by reference TRBV5-6 and TRBJ2-1, the full variable domain reads DAGVTQSPTHLIKTRGQQVTLRCSPKSGHDTVSWYQQALGQGPQFIFQYYEEEERQRGNFPDRFSGHQFPNYSSELNVNALLLGDSALYLCASSLDFRRGNEQFFGPGTRLTVL.

The chain couples TRBV5-1 to TRBJ2-5; no clear D. Germline V lookup: CDR1 SGHRS, CDR2 YFSETQ. Trimming stripped 0 bases from V and 4 bases from J, with 10 bases between. The CDR3 is made up of 14 amino acids. The CDR3 nucleotides are TGCGCCAGCAGCTTGGGCGGAACCCGAGAGACCCAGTACTTC. Translated: CASSLGGTRETQYF.

The chain uses TRBV5-1 and TRBJ2-2; D is perhaps TRBD1 (5 bases). There are 13 residues in the CDR3. Looked up from germline, CDR1 is SGHRS and CDR2 is YFSETQ. V lost 0 bases and J 11 bases, leaving 11 bases between the germline ends. The CDR3: CASSLGTHGELFF. In nucleotides, the CDR3 is TGCGCCAGCAGCTTGGGGACACATGGAGAGCTGTTTTTT.

The chain has TRBV10-3 and TRBJ2-7, with TRBD2 matching 14 bases. Germline trimming cut 8 bases from V and 7 bases from J; bases unmatched to any gene: 4. Germline V CDR1 and CDR2: ENHRY, SYGVKD. The CDR3 has 13 residues. In nucleotides, the CDR3 is TGTGCCATCGGGACTAGCGGGAGTGGGGAGCAGTACTTC. Translating it yields CAIGTSGSGEQYF.

This chain joins TRBV5-1 and TRBJ2-5; 8 bases are a match to TRBD2. Germline V gene lookup returns CDR1 SGHRS and CDR2 YFSETQ. V gave up 3 bases and J gave up 1 base; unmatched junction bases: 2. The CDR3 runs 14 residues. CDR3 nucleotides: TGCGCCAGCAGCTCAGCGGGAGCCCAAGAGACCCAGTACTTC. Translated, it gives CASSSAGAQETQYF. Based on the CDR3 plus reference TRBV5-1 and TRBJ2-5, the full variable domain is KAGVTQTPRYLIKTRGQQVTLSCSPISGHRSVSWYQQTPGQGLQFLFEYFSETQRNKGNFPGRFSGRQFSNSRSEMNVSTLELGDSALYLCASSSAGAQETQYFGPGTRLLVL.

The chain uses TRBV5-8 and TRBJ2-5; TRBD1 agrees at 10 bases. After removal of 5 bases from V and 2 bases from J, the junction contained 6 bases not matched to a gene. Germline values: CDR1 SGHTS, CDR2 YDEGEE. CDR3 size: 15 residues. CDR3 in amino acids: CASRLGQGLQETQYF. The CDR3 DNA is TGTGCCAGCAGACTGGGACAGGGGCTTCAAGAGACCCAGTACTTC.

The chain couples TRBV19 to TRBJ2-2; 9 bases agree with TRBD2. In germline, CDR1 is LNHDA, CDR2 SQIVND (reference sequence). This CDR3 has 15 residues. V shed 3 bases, J shed 2 bases, and the junction held 1 base outside the gene matches. CDR3 nucleotides: TGTGCCAGTAGTATTAGCGGGGGTAACACCGGGGAGCTGTTTTTT. Encoded protein: CASSISGGNTGELFF.